Shown below are 23 T cell receptor beta chains from a single sample sequenced in a study of cytomegalovirus exposure and HLA in healthy donors (dated by TCRdb to the late 2010s). Library prep was done by the immunoSEQ multiplex PCR assay. Not all clones reach the TCRdb copy of this immuneACCESS table, which keeps in-frame sequences only. Checked studies attribute under half of the gap to unresolved V genes and leave the rest unexplained. A total of 250,000 to 350,000 clones appear in this sample, roughly 88% of them only once. The ten largest clonotypes hold around 0.88% of the sample. Material: PBMCs. The receptors here all came from a man aged 25 to 40 in good health and CMV-seronegative.

This clone was recorded only once. This chain joins TRBV10-2 and TRBJ1-6; the match to TRBD1 covers 8 bases. Losses at the gene ends were 6 bases for V and 4 bases for J; bases not matched to a gene: 2. The germline V gene has CDR1 WSHSY and CDR2 SAAADI. The CDR3 totals 14 residues. The CDR3, as DNA: TGCGCCAGCAGACAGGGGGAATATAATTCACCCCTCCACTTT. Its translation is CASRQGEYNSPLHF.

This chain joins TRBV7-8 and TRBJ1-3, with D possibly matching TRBD1 (5 bases). Per the germline V gene, CDR1 is SGHVS and CDR2 is FQNEAQ. V shed 5 bases and J shed 0 bases, with 14 bases lying between them. The CDR3 spans 16 residues. The CDR3 DNA follows: TGTGCCAGCAGCCCGGGCGGGGACCGCTCTGGAAACACCATATATTTT. This translates into CASSPGGDRSGNTIYF.

The V gene is TRBV6-1, the J gene TRBJ1-2; TRBD1 is a possible D gene (5 bases). Germline V gene lookup returns CDR1 MNHNS and CDR2 SASEGT. V lost 2 bases to trimming and J lost 7 bases, with 11 bases between them. The CDR3 is 13 amino acids. In DNA form, the CDR3 reads TGTGCCAGCAGTGAAACGCAGGGTTCTGGCTACACCTTC. Its protein is CASSETQGSGYTF.

The rearrangement uses TRBV18 and TRBJ1-1, with TRBD1 matching 7 bases. The CDR3 loop spans 14 amino acids. The J segment lost 2 bases and the V segment lost 5 bases, leaving 5 bases of the junction unmatched. The germline V gene has CDR1 KGHSH and CDR2 LQKENI. CDR3 amino acids: CASSWNRGNTEAFF. The CDR3 bases are TGTGCCAGCTCATGGAACAGGGGCAACACTGAAGCTTTCTTT.

This chain links TRBV4-1 with TRBJ1-1; the D gene is possibly TRBD1 (6 bases). The length of the CDR3 is 15 residues. Germline V gene data show CDR1 as MGHRA and CDR2 as YSYEKL. Trimming removed 4 bases at V and 4 bases at J, with 16 bases between. As DNA, the CDR3 is TGCGCCAGCAGCCCCCTCGAGGGGGGGATCACTGAAGCTTTCTTT. This encodes CASSPLEGGITEAFF.

This clone was seen once. The rearrangement joins TRBV18 to TRBJ2-3, with 8 bases that match TRBD1. In germline, CDR1 is KGHSH, CDR2 LQKENI. After removal of 5 bases from V and 2 bases from J, the junction contained 6 bases not matched to a gene. The CDR3 is 15 amino acids. The CDR3 protein is CASSVRQGNTDTQYF. The CDR3, as DNA: TGTGCCAGCTCAGTGAGACAGGGGAACACAGATACGCAGTATTTT.

The chain joins TRBV7-2 to TRBJ1-3; TRBD1 is a possible D gene (5 bases). Trimming stripped 1 base from V and 8 bases from J, with 6 bases between. The CDR3 is 12 residues long. CDR1 SGHTA and CDR2 FQGNSA come from the germline V gene. The CDR3 loop reads CASSLGGDTIYF. The DNA for the CDR3 is TGTGCCAGCAGCTTAGGGGGGGACACCATATATTTT.

The chain is built from TRBV5-4 and TRBJ2-1; 13 nucleotides align to TRBD2. This CDR3 comprises 15 residues. V shed 3 bases, J shed 6 bases, and the junction held 3 bases outside the gene matches. Germline V gene data show CDR1 as SGHNT and CDR2 as YYREEE (reference sequence). This chain's CDR3 is CASSSGLAGFNEQFF. The CDR3 region has the DNA TGTGCCAGCAGCTCGGGACTAGCGGGGTTCAATGAGCAGTTCTTC.

CDR3 loop: CASSQEDRGRYTEAFF. The CDR3, as DNA: TGTGCCAGCAGCCAAGAGGACAGGGGGCGGTACACTGAAGCTTTCTTT. This chain joins TRBV7-9 and TRBJ1-1; 11 bases fit TRBD1. V trimming: 5 bases; J trimming: 3 bases; junction bases outside the gene matches: 8. The CDR3 extends over 16 amino acids. Germline lookup yields CDR1 SEHNR and CDR2 FQNEAQ (reference sequence). The whole variable domain, filled in from reference TRBV7-9 and TRBJ1-1, reads DTGVSQNPRHKITKRGQNVTFRCDPISEHNRLYWYRQTLGQGPEFLTYFQNEAQLEKSRLLSDRFSAERPKGSFSTLEIQRTEQGDSAMYLCASSQEDRGRYTEAFFGQGTRLTVV.

V is TRBV2 and J is TRBJ2-3; 8 bases are shared with TRBD1. Germline trimming cut 2 bases from V and 2 bases from J; bases unmatched to any gene: 3. Germline V gene data show CDR1 as SNHLY and CDR2 as FYNNEI. This CDR3 spans 15 amino acids. The CDR3 region is CASSEQGAITDTQYF. DNA of the CDR3: TGTGCCAGCAGTGAACAGGGGGCTATCACAGATACGCAGTATTTT.

This chain connects TRBV6-6 to TRBJ1-1, with TRBD1 as a possible D gene (6 bases). CDR3 length equals 13 residues. Trimming stripped 6 bases from V and 7 bases from J, with 15 bases between. From germline, CDR1 is MNHNY and CDR2 SVGAGI (reference sequence). DNA of the CDR3: TGTGCCAGCAGAGGTGCAGGGGCAGGTGAAGCTTTCTTT. This sequence encodes CASRGAGAGEAFF.

The chain carries TRBV19 and TRBJ2-5, with 11 bases matching TRBD1. Per the germline V gene, CDR1 is LNHDA and CDR2 is SQIVND (reference sequence). The CDR3 is 15 residues long. V dropped 5 bases and J dropped 5; count of bases not matched to a gene: 7. The CDR3 loop is CASSRWTGGGETQYF. The CDR3 nucleotides are TGTGCCAGTAGTCGCTGGACAGGGGGCGGGGAGACCCAGTACTTC. Together with reference TRBV19 and TRBJ2-5, the CDR3 gives the full variable domain: DGGITQSPKYLFRKEGQNVTLSCEQNLNHDAMYWYRQDPGQGLRLIYYSQIVNDFQKGDIAEGYSVSREKKESFPLTVTSAQKNPTAFYLCASSRWTGGGETQYFGPGTRLLVL.

The rearrangement links TRBV9 to TRBJ2-7; D not certain. V gave up 0 bases and J gave up 1 base, with 5 bases separating them. Germline V gene sequence: CDR1 SGDLS, CDR2 YYNGEE. The CDR3 totals 13 residues. In nucleotides, the CDR3 is TGTGCCAGCAGCGTAGCAGATTCCTACGAGCAGTACTTC. This gives the protein CASSVADSYEQYF.

The chain combines TRBV6-5 with TRBJ1-2; TRBD1 agrees at 7 bases. Germline assignment: CDR1 MNHEY and CDR2 SVGAGI. The CDR3 is made up of 14 amino acids. The J segment lost 7 bases and the V segment lost 6 bases, leaving 11 bases of the junction unmatched. The CDR3 DNA is TGTGCCAGCAGCCGGGGACAGTTAAGGGTTGGCTACACCTTC. This sequence encodes CASSRGQLRVGYTF.

V gene TRBV30 combines with J gene TRBJ2-7; 11 bases are a match to TRBD1. The CDR3 spans 15 residues. Germline values: CDR1 GTSNPN, CDR2 SVGIG (reference sequence). With 0 bases clipped from V and 4 bases from J, the junction kept 5 bases outside the gene matches. The CDR3 sequence is CAWSVGDRGLYEQYF. In DNA, the CDR3 is TGTGCCTGGAGTGTAGGGGACAGGGGGTTGTACGAGCAGTACTTC.

This sequence joins TRBV7-9 and TRBJ2-1; 7 positions agree with TRBD1. The ends lost 6 bases at V and 4 bases at J; junction bases unmatched: 9. This CDR3 is 15 amino acids long. Germline-derived CDR1 and CDR2 are SEHNR and FQNEAQ (reference sequence). The CDR3 DNA is TGTGCCAGCAGATCTAACCGGGACAGTTACAATGAGCAGTTCTTC. This translates into CASRSNRDSYNEQFF.

J is TRBJ1-1 and V is TRBV6-5; 9 nucleotides match TRBD1. This CDR3 has 15 residues. The germline CDR1 and CDR2 sequences are MNHEY and SVGAGI. J was trimmed by 0 bases and V by 6 bases; bases with no gene match: 5. The CDR3 nucleotides read TGTGCCAGCAGCCGAGGGACAGGGTTGAACACTGAAGCTTTCTTT. This gives the protein CASSRGTGLNTEAFF.

The rearrangement joins TRBV11-2 to TRBJ2-3; D unclear. CDR3 length: 16 amino acids. Trimming took off 1 base at V and 4 bases at J, with 15 bases between the two ends. From germline, CDR1 is SGHAT and CDR2 FQNNGV. CDR3 protein: CASSLGQVVLPDTQYF. The DNA for the CDR3 is TGTGCCAGCAGCTTAGGTCAGGTTGTTTTACCAGATACGCAGTATTTT.

The chain links TRBV27 to TRBJ2-5, with 7 bases identical to TRBD1. The junction had 7 bases not matched to a gene; V was cut back by 5 bases and J by 1 base. Germline assignment: CDR1 MNHEY and CDR2 SMNVEV (reference sequence). The CDR3 spans 15 residues. The CDR3 is CASSRRGRIQETQYF. As DNA, the CDR3 is TGTGCCAGCAGTCGAAGGGGGCGAATCCAAGAGACCCAGTACTTC.

This clone was observed a few times. The rearrangement joins TRBV6-1 to TRBJ2-7, with 7 bases matching TRBD2. The germline V gene has CDR1 MNHNS and CDR2 SASEGT. Trimming at V came to 2 bases and at J to 3 bases, leaving 7 bases not matched to a gene. The CDR3 totals 15 residues. Here the CDR3 reads CASSESLADYYEQYF. The DNA of the CDR3 is TGTGCCAGCAGTGAAAGCCTAGCGGATTACTACGAGCAGTACTTC.

The chain links TRBV29-1 to TRBJ2-7, with 9 positions matching TRBD1. In germline, CDR1 is SQVTM, CDR2 ANQGSEA. The CDR3 consists of 16 residues. V gave up 0 bases and J gave up 4 bases; unmatched junction bases: 10. The CDR3 region is CSVEEGTGMKHYEQYF. The CDR3 DNA reads TGCAGCGTTGAAGAGGGGACAGGGATGAAACATTACGAGCAGTACTTC.

This chain links TRBV5-6 with TRBJ1-5; D possibly corresponds to TRBD1 (6 bases). Trimming left V 0 bases short and J 6 bases short, with 16 bases between. The CDR3 is made up of 16 amino acids. CDR1 is SGHDT and CDR2 is YYEEEE in the germline V gene. CDR3 sequence: CASSLGFGQISQPQHF. The CDR3 DNA reads as TGTGCCAGCAGCTTGGGATTCGGACAGATCTCTCAGCCCCAGCATTTT.

The chain couples TRBV5-1 to TRBJ2-3; tentative D call: TRBD2 (6 bases). CDR1 and CDR2 (germline): SGHRS, YFSETQ. V lost 1 base and J lost 3, with 12 bases in between. This CDR3 region has 15 residues. This CDR3 is CASSLTGRPTDTQYF. The CDR3 bases are TGCGCCAGCAGCTTGACGGGGAGGCCAACAGATACGCAGTATTTT.